One and the same sample provided the 4 T cell receptor beta chains below, sequenced in a study of Ad26.COV2.S vaccination and SARS-CoV-2 variants (dated by TCRdb to the early 2020s). Sample treatment or condition, as interpreted from the label and publication: 15 to 20 received Ad26.COV2.S at low or high dose, single or two shots; 5 received placebo; per-sample allocation not given. Repertoires of vaccine and placebo recipients were sequenced from samples collected on day 63 after the first injection. Library preparation used the immunoSEQ multiplex PCR assay. TCRdb limited this immuneACCESS table to in-frame rearrangements with V and J called. A share of clones is missing; checked studies link under half to unresolved V genes, and the rest is unexplained. This sample lists hundreds of thousands of clones; around 86% were detected once. The ten largest clonotypes hold 3.4% of the sample. Source: peripheral blood, taken in a trial of Ad26.COV2.S vaccine versus placebo. The receptors stem from a person between 18 and 65 years old who received the Ad26.COV2.S COVID-19 vaccine or a placebo.

The chain combines TRBV6-2 or TRBV6-3 with TRBJ2-3, with D uncertain. CDR1 is MNHEY, CDR2 SVGEGT, per germline. The CDR3 length is 13 residues. The ends were cut back, 6 bases at V and 3 bases at J, with 10 bases in the middle. The CDR3 DNA follows: TGTGCCAGCAGCTTTATCACTACAGATACGCAGTATTTT. Amino acids: CASSFITTDTQYF.

The V and J genes are TRBV11-1 and TRBJ2-7, with 7 positions matching TRBD1. Losses at the gene ends were 4 bases for V and 6 bases for J; bases not matched to a gene: 12. CDR1 and CDR2 from the germline V gene are SGHAT and FQDESV (reference sequence). The CDR3 sequence is 15 residues long. The CDR3 reads CASSYKTGNLGEQYF. As DNA, the CDR3 is TGTGCCAGCAGCTACAAGACAGGGAACCTTGGCGAGCAGTACTTC.

This clone was seen a few times. The DNA of the CDR3 is TGTGCCAGCAGTGGTCCCCTGGGGAGCTCTGGAAACACCATATATTTT. This gives the protein CASSGPLGSSGNTIYF. The V and J genes are TRBV25-1 and TRBJ1-3; D is uncertain. This CDR3 is 16 amino acids long. V lost 4 bases to trimming and J lost 0 bases, with 13 bases between them. The germline gives CDR1 MGHDK, CDR2 SYGVNS.

This clone appeared a few times. This sequence joins TRBV6-5 and TRBJ1-2; 9 nucleotides line up with TRBD1. In germline, CDR1 is MNHEY, CDR2 SVGAGI. This CDR3 is built from 13 residues. J lost 4 bases, V lost 6 bases, and 3 bases had no gene match. CDR3 residues: CASSLQGAYGYTF. The CDR3 region has the DNA TGTGCCAGCAGCCTACAGGGGGCCTATGGCTACACCTTC.